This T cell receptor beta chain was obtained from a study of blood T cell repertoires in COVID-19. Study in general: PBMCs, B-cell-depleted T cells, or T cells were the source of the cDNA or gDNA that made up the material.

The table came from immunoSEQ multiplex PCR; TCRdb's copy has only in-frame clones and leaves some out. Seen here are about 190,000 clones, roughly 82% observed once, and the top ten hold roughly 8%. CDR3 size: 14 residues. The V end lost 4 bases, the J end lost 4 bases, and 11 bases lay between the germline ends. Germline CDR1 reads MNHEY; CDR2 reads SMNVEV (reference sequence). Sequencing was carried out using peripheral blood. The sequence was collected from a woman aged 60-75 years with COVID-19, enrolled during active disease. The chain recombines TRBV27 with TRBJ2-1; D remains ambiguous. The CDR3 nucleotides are TGTGCCAGCAGTTCCGATACAGTTTACAATGAGCAGTTCTTC. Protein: CASSSDTVYNEQFF.